The source of this TCR beta chain is a study of T-cell reconstitution after alpha-beta-depleted transplantation in children. V lost 7 bases to trimming and J lost 6 bases, with 17 bases between them. Per the germline V gene, CDR1 is SEHNR and CDR2 is FQNEAQ (reference sequence). This CDR3 is 14 amino acids long. This clonotype was observed many times. Using unique molecular identifiers, the investigators prepared the TCRbeta library. TCRdb re-called the PCR reads with MiXCR, one entry per CDR3 protein. The sample yields 70,000 to 95,000 distinct CDR3 sequences, about 12% seen once. The sequences come from PBMCs from the stem cell graft donor, collected from the stem cell graft. The V gene is TRBV7-9, the J gene TRBJ2-3; D possibly corresponds to TRBD2 (5 bases). The TCR originated in a human donor who donated a stem cell graft to a child with inherited bone marrow failure. The DNA for the CDR3 is TGTGCCAGCAACCTTGTAGGGAGTGGTGATACGCAGTATTTT. It specifies CASNLVGSGDTQYF.